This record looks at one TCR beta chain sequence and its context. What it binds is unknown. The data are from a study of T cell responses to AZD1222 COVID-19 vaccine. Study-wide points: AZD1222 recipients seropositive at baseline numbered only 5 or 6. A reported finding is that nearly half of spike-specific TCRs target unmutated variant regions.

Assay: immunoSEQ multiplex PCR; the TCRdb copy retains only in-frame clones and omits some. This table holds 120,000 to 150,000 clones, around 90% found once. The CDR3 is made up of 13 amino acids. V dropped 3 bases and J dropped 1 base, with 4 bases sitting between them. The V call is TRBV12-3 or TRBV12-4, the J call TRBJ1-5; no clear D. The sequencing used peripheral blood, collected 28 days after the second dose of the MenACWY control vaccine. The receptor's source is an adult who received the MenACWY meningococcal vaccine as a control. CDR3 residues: CASSLTSNQPQHF. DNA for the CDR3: TGTGCCAGCAGTTTGACGAGCAATCAGCCCCAGCATTTT.